This entry lists 18 T cell receptor beta chains sequenced from one sample in a study of blood T cell repertoires in COVID-19. Repertoires were generated with immunoSEQ multiplex PCR, while TCRdb's copy carries only in-frame clones and drops some. The sample has about 14,000 clones; roughly 72% are singletons. The sample comprised peripheral blood. The receptors were gathered from a man aged 70 or older with acute or convalescent COVID-19.

V gene TRBV2 combines with J gene TRBJ1-1; 10 bases map to TRBD1. V dropped 6 bases and J dropped 6; count of bases not matched to a gene: 10. Germline V lookup: CDR1 SNHLY, CDR2 FYNNEI. This CDR3 contains 15 residues. DNA for the CDR3: TGTGCCAGCAGAGGGTGGGGACAGGGGAGTTCTGAAGCTTTCTTT. The encoded protein is CASRGWGQGSSEAFF.

The chain carries TRBV4-2 and TRBJ2-3, with TRBD2 as a possible D gene (6 bases). The CDR3 covers 16 residues. The V gene lost 1 base and the J gene lost 2 bases, with 13 bases spanning the gap. The germline V gene encodes CDR1 LGHNA and CDR2 YNFKEQ. The CDR3 region is CASSQAASGFTDTQYF. CDR3 nucleotide sequence: TGTGCCAGCAGCCAAGCGGCGAGCGGGTTCACAGATACGCAGTATTTT.

Comments on this clone: The same CDR3 arises from other DNA sequences in this sample as well. The chain couples TRBV6-5 to TRBJ2-7; 9 nucleotides match TRBD1. Trimming at V came to 5 bases and at J to 4 bases, leaving 6 bases not matched to a gene. Germline V gives CDR1 MNHEY, CDR2 SVGAGI. The CDR3 has 14 residues. The CDR3 is CASSPGTGKYEQYF. The CDR3 DNA reads TGTGCCAGCAGTCCCGGGACAGGGAAATACGAGCAGTACTTC.

This clone was seen just once. The CDR3, as DNA: TGTGCCAGCAGTTTAGCCACAACAGGGGCGTTCGAGTGGGATTCACCCCTCCACTTT. It codes for CASSLATTGAFEWDSPLHF. The chain links TRBV28 to TRBJ1-6, with 7 nucleotides matching TRBD1. CDR1 MDHEN and CDR2 SYDVKM come from the germline V gene. The CDR3 extends over 19 amino acids. V gave up 2 bases and J gave up 8 bases; unmatched junction bases: 18.

This clone was seen a few times. This chain joins TRBV19 and TRBJ1-5, with D unclear. The germline V and J ends were trimmed by 3 bases and 7 bases, with 16 bases remaining between them. The CDR3 is 15 residues long. Germline assignment: CDR1 LNHDA and CDR2 SQIVND (reference sequence). CDR3 sequence: CASSIGGRRGQPQHF. Here the CDR3 DNA reads TGTGCCAGTAGTATTGGAGGTAGGCGTGGGCAGCCCCAGCATTTT.

The sample holds a few counts of this clone. The chain recombines TRBV27 with TRBJ1-1, with TRBD1 matching 9 bases. The ends lost 5 bases at V and 0 bases at J; junction bases unmatched: 4. The CDR3 length is 15 residues. Looked up from germline, CDR1 is MNHEY and CDR2 is SMNVEV (reference sequence). Here the CDR3 reads CASSEQGALNTEAFF. The CDR3 DNA is TGTGCCAGCAGTGAACAGGGGGCTCTGAACACTGAAGCTTTCTTT.

This clone appeared a few times. The CDR3 loop reads CASSFHYEQYF. The CDR3 nucleotides are TGTGCCAGCAGCTTCCACTACGAGCAGTACTTC. V usage is TRBV13 and J usage is TRBJ2-7; D ambiguous. Germline loops: CDR1 PRHDT, CDR2 FYEKMQ (reference sequence). Trimming took off 3 bases at V and 3 bases at J, with 3 bases between the two ends. The CDR3 length is 11 residues.

Only one count was recorded for this clone. The V gene is TRBV2, the J gene TRBJ2-1, with a possible D match to TRBD2 (6 bases). V was clipped by 7 bases and J by 1 base, with 11 bases between them. The germline gives CDR1 SNHLY, CDR2 FYNNEI. This CDR3 region has 14 residues. In DNA form, the CDR3 reads TGTGCCAGCACGTCAAGCGGGTCCTACAATGAGCAGTTCTTC. Protein: CASTSSGSYNEQFF.

This clone was counted once. This chain uses TRBV19 with TRBJ1-5, with D perhaps TRBD1 (6 bases). V dropped 5 bases and J dropped 9 bases, with 8 bases sitting between them. The CDR3 is 11 amino acids. Germline V gene lookup returns CDR1 LNHDA and CDR2 SQIVND (reference sequence). CDR3: CASSLQGPQHF. The DNA of the CDR3 is TGTGCCAGTAGTTTACAGGGGCCCCAGCATTTT. The whole variable domain, filled in from reference TRBV19 and TRBJ1-5, reads DGGITQSPKYLFRKEGQNVTLSCEQNLNHDAMYWYRQDPGQGLRLIYYSQIVNDFQKGDIAEGYSVSREKKESFPLTVTSAQKNPTAFYLCASSLQGPQHFGDGTRLSIL.

The gene calls are TRBV6-6 and TRBJ2-2; 10 bases are shared with TRBD2. The CDR3 runs to 18 residues. CDR1 MNHNY and CDR2 SVGAGI come from the germline V gene (reference sequence). Trimming removed 5 bases from V and 3 bases from J; junction bases left unmatched: 12. CDR3 loop: CASSPRGGAGGYTGELFF. The CDR3 DNA reads TGTGCCAGCAGTCCACGGGGGGGAGCGGGGGGGTACACCGGGGAGCTGTTTTTT.

The rearrangement joins TRBV7-6 to TRBJ2-1, with D perhaps TRBD1 (6 bases). The germline CDR1 and CDR2 sequences are SGHVS and FNYEAQ. The CDR3 is 15 residues long. The V gene lost 5 bases and the J gene lost 12 bases, with 23 bases spanning the gap. The CDR3 loop is CASSRAQDLQGVQFF. The CDR3 DNA reads as TGTGCCAGCAGCCGAGCCCAGGACCTACAGGGAGTGCAGTTCTTC.

The chain couples TRBV28 to TRBJ1-2; D is possibly TRBD1 (6 bases). V was pared by 2 bases and J by 4 bases, with 8 bases between. The germline gives CDR1 MDHEN, CDR2 SYDVKM. This CDR3 has 13 amino acids. CDR3 amino acids: CASSLTRGYGYTF. The DNA of the CDR3 is TGTGCCAGCAGTTTAACCAGGGGCTATGGCTACACCTTC.

The chain couples TRBV7-9 to TRBJ2-5; no firm D call. CDR3 length: 14 amino acids. Trimming removed 2 bases at V and 1 base at J, with 8 bases between. CDR1 and CDR2 from the germline V gene are SEHNR and FQNEAQ (reference sequence). CDR3 sequence reads: CASSLLTVQETQYF. The CDR3, as DNA: TGTGCCAGCAGCTTACTCACGGTCCAAGAGACCCAGTACTTC.

This clone was counted a single time. This rearrangement joins TRBV12-3 or TRBV12-4 to TRBJ1-2; D perhaps matches TRBD1 (5 bases). The CDR3 is 13 amino acids. V was clipped by 1 base and J by 8 bases, with 11 bases between them. CDR3 loop: CASSLGGARGYTF. The CDR3 coding sequence is TGTGCCAGCAGTTTAGGCGGGGCGCGGGGCTACACCTTC.

By share, this clone counts as medium-sized (0.01 to 0.1%). The chain combines TRBV12-3 or TRBV12-4 with TRBJ1-4; a weak D match, TRBD1 (5 bases). The CDR3 length is 13 residues. V dropped 5 bases and J dropped 8 bases, with 12 bases sitting between them. CDR3 protein: CASSTRGLEKLFF. For the CDR3, the DNA is TGTGCCAGCAGTACACGGGGGTTGGAAAAACTGTTTTTT.

The V gene is TRBV4-3, the J gene TRBJ2-1; the D gene is possibly TRBD1 (6 bases). This CDR3 spans 13 amino acids. V gave up 1 base and J gave up 8 bases, with 9 bases separating them. CDR1 and CDR2 from the germline V gene are LGHNA and YSLEER. The CDR3 region is CASSQGQGYEQFF. The CDR3 DNA is TGCGCCAGCAGCCAAGGGCAGGGGTATGAGCAGTTCTTC.

This clone rates as medium-sized. This chain links TRBV3-1 (or the pseudogene TRBV3-2) with TRBJ1-2; 10 bases line up with TRBD1. CDR1 is LGHDT, CDR2 YNNKEL, per germline (reference sequence). This CDR3 region has 14 residues. V shed 5 bases, J shed 7 bases, and the junction held 7 bases outside the gene matches. The CDR3 sequence: CASSSGQGRSGYTF. CDR3 sequence (DNA): TGTGCCAGCAGCTCGGGACAGGGGCGTAGTGGCTACACCTTC.

This clone was seen just once. V gene TRBV11-2 combines with J gene TRBJ2-7; TRBD2 agrees at 10 bases. This CDR3 is 14 amino acids long. V gave up 3 bases and J gave up 6 bases; unmatched junction bases: 5. CDR1 is SGHAT and CDR2 is FQNNGV in the germline V gene. The CDR3 loop is CASSFKAGGREQYF. Written as DNA, the CDR3 is TGTGCCAGCAGCTTCAAAGCGGGAGGGCGCGAGCAGTACTTC.